This T cell receptor beta chain came from a study of technical replicates of blood from several donors. Sequenced by immunoSEQ multiplex PCR; TCRdb stores in-frame clones only, minus some. This sample has 55,000 to 65,000 clones, with 85% to 95% found just once. Trimming shortened V by 3 bases and J by 4 bases, and 9 bases separated the two germline ends. This CDR3 spans 12 amino acids. The V gene's germline CDR1 is GTSNPN and CDR2 SVGIG (reference sequence). The chain couples TRBV30 to TRBJ1-2; D perhaps matches TRBD1 (5 bases). The receptor's source is a human donor in good health. Some clones in this sample may be carry-over from other donors' samples. Sequenced input: PBMCs. CDR3 loop: CAWSGHTYGYTF. The CDR3 bases are TGTGCCTGGAGCGGACATACCTATGGCTACACCTTC.